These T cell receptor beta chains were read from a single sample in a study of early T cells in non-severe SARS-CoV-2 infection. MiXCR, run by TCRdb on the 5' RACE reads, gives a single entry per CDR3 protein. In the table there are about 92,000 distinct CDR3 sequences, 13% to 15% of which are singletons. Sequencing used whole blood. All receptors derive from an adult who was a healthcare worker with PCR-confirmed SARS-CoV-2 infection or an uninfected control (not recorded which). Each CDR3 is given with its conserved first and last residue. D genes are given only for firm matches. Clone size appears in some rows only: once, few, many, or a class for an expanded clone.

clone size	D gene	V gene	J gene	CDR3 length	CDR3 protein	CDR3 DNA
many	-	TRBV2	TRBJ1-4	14	CASSGRESNEKLFF	TGTGCCAGCAGCGGCCGGGAATCTAATGAAAAACTGTTTTTT
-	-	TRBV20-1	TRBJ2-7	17	CSARDQGRFRTTYEQYF	TGCAGTGCTAGAGATCAGGGGCGTTTCAGGACCACCTACGAGCAGTACTTC
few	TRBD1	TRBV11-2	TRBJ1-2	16	CASSLDLDRALYGYTF	TGTGCCAGCAGCTTAGACCTGGACAGGGCGCTCTATGGCTACACCTTC
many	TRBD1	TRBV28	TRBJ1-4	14	CASSSGQPNEKLFF	TGTGCCAGCAGTTCGGGACAGCCTAATGAAAAACTGTTTTTT
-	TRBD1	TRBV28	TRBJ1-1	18	CASSLWEGTGAVNTEAFF	TGTGCCAGCAGTTTATGGGAGGGGACAGGGGCAGTGAACACTGAAGCTTTCTTT
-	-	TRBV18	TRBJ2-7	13	CASSPVQSYEQYF	TGTGCCAGCTCACCGGTCCAGTCCTACGAGCAGTACTTC
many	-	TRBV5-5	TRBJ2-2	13	CASSSDVAGELFF	TGTGCCAGCAGTTCGGACGTGGCCGGGGAGCTGTTTTTT
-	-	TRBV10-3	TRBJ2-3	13	CAISTGITDTQYF	TGTGCCATCAGTACAGGGATCACAGATACGCAGTATTTT
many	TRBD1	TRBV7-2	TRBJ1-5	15	CASSLGQGSNQPQHF	TGTGCCAGCAGCTTAGGACAGGGTAGCAATCAGCCCCAGCATTTT
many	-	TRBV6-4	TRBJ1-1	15	CASSHGRGSAAEAFF	TGTGCCAGCAGCCATGGGAGGGGATCTGCCGCTGAAGCTTTCTTT
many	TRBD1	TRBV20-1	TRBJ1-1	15	CSARHTDGTDPWAFF	TGCAGTGCTAGACATACAGACGGGACAGACCCTTGGGCTTTCTTT
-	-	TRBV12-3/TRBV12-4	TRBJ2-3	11	CASSFGDTQYF	TGTGCCAGCAGTTTTGGAGATACGCAGTATTTT
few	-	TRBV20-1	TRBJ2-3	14	CSARDRWGTDTQYF	TGCAGTGCTAGAGATAGGTGGGGCACAGATACGCAGTATTTT
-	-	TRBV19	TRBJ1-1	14	CASSIVAGNTEAFF	TGTGCCAGTAGTATAGTGGCGGGGAACACTGAAGCTTTCTTT
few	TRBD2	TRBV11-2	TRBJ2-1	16	CASSLHERGANNEQFF	TGTGCCAGCAGCTTACACGAGCGGGGGGCCAACAATGAGCAGTTCTTC
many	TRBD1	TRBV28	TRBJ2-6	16	CASSLAGGTGANVLTF	TGTGCCAGCAGTTTAGCAGGGGGCACTGGGGCCAACGTCCTGACTTTC
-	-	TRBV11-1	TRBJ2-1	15	CASSPFGRAYNEQFF	TGTGCCAGCAGCCCCTTTGGCAGAGCCTACAATGAGCAGTTCTTC
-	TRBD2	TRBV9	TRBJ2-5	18	CASSVATPGTSGQETQYF	TGTGCCAGCAGCGTAGCTACCCCAGGGACTAGCGGCCAAGAGACCCAGTACTTC
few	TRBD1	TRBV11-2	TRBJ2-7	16	CASSLDPGQVSYEQYF	TGTGCCAGCAGCTTGGACCCGGGACAGGTATCCTACGAGCAGTACTTC
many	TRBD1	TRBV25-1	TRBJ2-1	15	CASQRADRSYNEQFF	TGTGCCAGCCAAAGGGCGGACAGGTCCTACAATGAGCAGTTCTTC
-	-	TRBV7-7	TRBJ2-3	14	CASSLQGSTDTQYF	TGTGCTAGCAGCTTACAGGGCTCCACAGATACGCAGTATTTT
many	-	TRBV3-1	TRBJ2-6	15	CASSQDSSGANVLTF	TGTGCCAGCAGCCAAGACAGCTCTGGGGCCAACGTCCTGACTTTC
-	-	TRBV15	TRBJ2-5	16	CATSREGAGAQETQYF	TGTGCCACCAGCAGAGAGGGGGCGGGGGCGCAAGAGACCCAGTACTTC
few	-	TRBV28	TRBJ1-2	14	CASSLWDDNYGYTF	TGTGCCAGCAGTTTATGGGACGATAACTATGGCTACACCTTC
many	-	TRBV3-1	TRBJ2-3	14	CASSQRGATDTQYF	TGTGCCAGCAGCCAAAGGGGGGCGACAGATACGCAGTATTTT
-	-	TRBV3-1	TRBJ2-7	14	CASSQGEGPYEQYF	TGTGCCAGCAGCCAGGGCGAGGGGCCCTACGAGCAGTACTTC
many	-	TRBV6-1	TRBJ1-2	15	CASNVRGVLNYGYTF	TGTGCCAGCAATGTCAGGGGAGTTCTTAACTATGGCTACACCTTC
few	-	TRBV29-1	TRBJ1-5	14	CSASGRSSNQPQHF	TGCAGCGCTTCGGGACGGTCTAGCAATCAGCCCCAGCATTTT
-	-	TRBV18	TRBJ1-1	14	CASSPNGEGTEAFF	TGTGCCAGCTCACCAAATGGCGAGGGCACTGAAGCTTTCTTT
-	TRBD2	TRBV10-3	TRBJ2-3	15	CAISNEAGGGDTQYF	TGTGCCATCAGTAATGAAGCGGGGGGAGGAGATACGCAGTATTTT
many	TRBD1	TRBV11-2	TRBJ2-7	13	CASSLDRDLEQYF	TGTGCCAGCAGCTTGGACAGGGACCTCGAGCAGTACTTC
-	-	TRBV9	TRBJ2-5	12	CASSVNEGTQYF	TGTGCCAGCAGCGTAAATGAAGGGACCCAGTACTTC
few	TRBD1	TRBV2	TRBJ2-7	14	CASGPGRGPYEQYF	TGTGCCAGCGGCCCGGGCAGGGGGCCCTACGAGCAGTACTTC
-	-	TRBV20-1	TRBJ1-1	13	CSAGDRMNTEAFF	TGCAGTGCGGGGGACCGAATGAACACTGAAGCTTTCTTT
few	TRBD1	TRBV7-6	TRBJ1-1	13	CASSSGQDTEAFF	TGTGCCAGCAGCTCCGGACAGGACACTGAAGCTTTCTTT
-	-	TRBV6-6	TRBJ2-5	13	CASSPGPPGTQYF	TGTGCCAGCAGCCCCGGGCCACCGGGGACCCAGTACTTC
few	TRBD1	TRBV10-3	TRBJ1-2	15	CAISEWQGEDYGYTF	TGTGCCATCAGTGAGTGGCAGGGGGAAGACTATGGCTACACCTTC
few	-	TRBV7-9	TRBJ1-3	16	CASSYLGGRSGNTIYF	TGTGCCAGCAGCTATTTGGGGGGCAGATCTGGAAACACCATATATTTT
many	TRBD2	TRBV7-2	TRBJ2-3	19	CASSLAGLAGGLWADTQYF	TGTGCCAGCAGCTTAGCCGGACTAGCGGGGGGCCTATGGGCAGATACGCAGTATTTT
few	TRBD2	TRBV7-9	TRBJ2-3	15	CASSQTSGGTDTQYF	TGTGCCAGCAGCCAGACTAGCGGGGGCACAGATACGCAGTATTTT
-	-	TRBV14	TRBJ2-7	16	CASSQATGVSSYEQYF	TGTGCCAGCAGCCAAGCCACGGGGGTTTCTTCCTACGAGCAGTACTTC
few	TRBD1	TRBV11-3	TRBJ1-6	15	CASSTGTAQNSPLHF	TGTGCCAGCAGCACCGGGACAGCGCAGAATTCACCCCTCCACTTT
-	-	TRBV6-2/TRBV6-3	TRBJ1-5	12	CASSSGTQPQHF	TGTGCCAGCAGCTCAGGAACCCAGCCCCAGCATTTT
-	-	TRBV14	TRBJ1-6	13	CASSRNYNSPLHF	TGTGCCAGCAGCCGGAACTATAATTCACCCCTCCACTTT
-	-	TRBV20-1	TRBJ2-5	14	CSATSDSPRKTQYF	TGCAGTGCTACTAGCGATAGCCCCAGAAAGACCCAGTACTTC
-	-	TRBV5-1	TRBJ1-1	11	CASRVGTEAFF	TGCGCCAGCAGGGTGGGCACTGAAGCTTTCTTT
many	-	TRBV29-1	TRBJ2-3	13	CSVDWLTTDTQYF	TGCAGCGTTGACTGGCTTACCACAGATACGCAGTATTTT
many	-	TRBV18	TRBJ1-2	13	CASSPGANYGYTF	TGTGCCAGCTCACCAGGGGCCAACTATGGCTACACCTTC
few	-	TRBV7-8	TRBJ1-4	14	CASSFGRYNEKLFF	TGTGCCAGCAGCTTCGGCAGATATAATGAAAAACTGTTTTTT
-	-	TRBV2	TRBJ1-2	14	CASSRDLRNYGYTF	TGTGCCAGCAGTCGGGACTTACGAAACTATGGCTACACCTTC